This T cell receptor (beta chain) was observed in a study of untreated major depressive disorder. Regarding the study as a whole: Three preselected Vbeta families were the sole sequencing comparisons.

About 28 ml of peripheral blood was collected per donor. With regard to this clone: Its antigen is as yet unknown.

The method was immunoSEQ multiplex PCR; TCRdb's version includes in-frame clones alone and lacks a portion of them. The sample shows roughly 22,000 clones, around nine tenths of them seen only once. CDR1 and CDR2 (germline): LGHNA, YSLEER. Trimming cost V 3 bases and J 7 bases, with 16 bases left between them. The CDR3 runs to 15 residues. The sample taken for sequencing was CD4+ T cells from PBMCs. This sequence joins TRBV4-3 and TRBJ2-1; perhaps TRBD2 as D (7 bases). The sequence was collected from a woman in her thirties or forties in good health. Here the CDR3 DNA reads TGCGCCAGCAGCCAGAAGGGGGGGGGTTGGAATGAGCAGTTCTTC. Amino acids: CASSQKGGGWNEQFF.